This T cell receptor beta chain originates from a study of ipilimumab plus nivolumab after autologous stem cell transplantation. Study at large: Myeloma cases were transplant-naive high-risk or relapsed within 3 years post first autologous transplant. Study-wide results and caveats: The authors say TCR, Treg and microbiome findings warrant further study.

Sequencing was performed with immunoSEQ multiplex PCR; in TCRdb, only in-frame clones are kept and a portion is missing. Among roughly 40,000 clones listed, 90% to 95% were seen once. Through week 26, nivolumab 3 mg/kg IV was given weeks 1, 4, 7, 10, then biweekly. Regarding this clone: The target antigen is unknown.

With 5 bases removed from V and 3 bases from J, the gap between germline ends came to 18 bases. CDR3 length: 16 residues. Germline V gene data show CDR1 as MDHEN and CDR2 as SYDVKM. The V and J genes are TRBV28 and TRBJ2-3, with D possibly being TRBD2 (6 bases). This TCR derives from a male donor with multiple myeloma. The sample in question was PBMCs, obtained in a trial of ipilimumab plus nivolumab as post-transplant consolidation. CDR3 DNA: TGTGCCAGCAGTGGCTCACGGGCAGGGAGGACAGATACGCAGTATTTT. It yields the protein CASSGSRAGRTDTQYF.